Listed here are 25 T cell receptor beta chains from one sample, sequenced in a study of blood T cell repertoires in COVID-19. Data came from immunoSEQ multiplex PCR; TCRdb stores just in-frame clones and leaves some out. The data show around 130,000 clones, around 87% seen once. Sequencing input: peripheral blood. The receptors come from a woman in her fifties or sixties who had recovered from COVID-19.

The chain couples TRBV25-1 to TRBJ1-2, with a possible D match to TRBD1 (5 bases). The CDR3 covers 11 residues. Germline-derived CDR1 and CDR2 are MGHDK and SYGVNS. Between the trimmed V and J ends, which lost 5 bases and 8 bases, there was a span of 9 bases. CDR3 region: CASSQGLGYTF. CDR3 DNA: TGTGCCAGCAGTCAGGGTCTAGGCTACACCTTC.

The chain combines TRBV19 with TRBJ2-1; weak D call: TRBD2 (6 bases). The CDR3 has 13 residues. V was trimmed by 10 bases and J by 3 bases, leaving 13 bases between them. Germline CDR1 reads LNHDA; CDR2 reads SQIVND (reference sequence). DNA of the CDR3: TGTGCCACCAGCGGGTCGATCTACAATGAGCAGTTCTTC. Its translation: CATSGSIYNEQFF.

The J gene is TRBJ2-2, the V gene TRBV7-2; D possibly corresponds to TRBD1 (6 bases). Trimming removed 11 bases at V and 3 bases at J, with 16 bases between. Germline V gene data show CDR1 as SGHTA and CDR2 as FQGNSA. The CDR3 covers 14 residues. CDR3 DNA sequence: TGTGCCGGATCTTTGGACAGCCACACCGGGGAGCTGTTTTTT. This translates into CAGSLDSHTGELFF.

This clone appeared once. The V and J genes are TRBV27 and TRBJ1-3; D remains ambiguous. Trimming stripped 5 bases from V and 4 bases from J, with 15 bases between. Germline V gene lookup returns CDR1 MNHEY and CDR2 SMNVEV (reference sequence). This CDR3 is 15 amino acids long. Here the CDR3 DNA reads TGTGCCAGCAGTCCCCTCGTGGAGGTAGGAAACACCATATATTTT. This gives the protein CASSPLVEVGNTIYF.

The chain joins TRBV18 to TRBJ2-3; no firm D call. CDR3 size: 13 residues. Per germline, CDR1 KGHSH and CDR2 LQKENI. V lost 3 bases to trimming and J lost 6 bases, with 10 bases between them. The CDR3 here is CASSPDMGDTQYF. The DNA of the CDR3 is TGTGCCAGCTCACCCGACATGGGCGATACGCAGTATTTT.

The J gene is TRBJ2-3, the V gene TRBV5-1; 11 bases match TRBD2. V shed 6 bases and J 0 bases; nucleotides not matched to a gene: 6. The CDR3 covers 16 residues. Looked up from germline, CDR1 is SGHRS and CDR2 is YFSETQ. CDR3 loop: CASKRTSGGSTDTQYF. CDR3 sequence (DNA): TGCGCCAGCAAACGTACTAGCGGGGGTAGCACAGATACGCAGTATTTT.

This chain uses TRBV6-1 with TRBJ1-6; D gene uncertain. CDR1 and CDR2 (germline): MNHNS, SASEGT. This CDR3 is built from 20 residues. Trimming stripped 3 bases from V and 3 bases from J, with 24 bases between. In nucleotides, the CDR3 is TGTGCCAGCAGTGATTTCCGGAGACGGAGCCTAAGGCACTATAATTCACCCCTCCACTTT. Amino acids: CASSDFRRRSLRHYNSPLHF.

The chain has TRBV2 and TRBJ1-4; the match to TRBD1 covers 9 bases. This CDR3 spans 12 amino acids. CDR1 and CDR2 from the germline V gene are SNHLY and FYNNEI. The J segment lost 7 bases and the V segment lost 11 bases, leaving 5 bases of the junction unmatched. Here the CDR3 DNA reads TGTGCCGGCCGGGACAGGGTTGAAAAACTGTTTTTT. Protein: CAGRDRVEKLFF.

V is TRBV5-1 and J is TRBJ2-5, with D possibly matching TRBD1 (6 bases). The germline gives CDR1 SGHRS, CDR2 YFSETQ. The CDR3 consists of 14 residues. Deletions cut 0 bases from V and 3 bases from J, with 9 bases between. The CDR3 bases are TGCGCCAGCAGCTTGGCCGCAGGGGAAGAGACCCAGTACTTC. It codes for CASSLAAGEETQYF.

V is TRBV7-9 and J is TRBJ2-1; no clear D gene. The CDR3 is made up of 12 amino acids. V shed 3 bases and J shed 5 bases, with 5 bases lying between them. CDR1 is SEHNR and CDR2 is FQNEAQ in the germline V gene (reference sequence). DNA of the CDR3: TGTGCCAGCAGCTTCTTCCACAATGAGCAGTTCTTC. Amino acids: CASSFFHNEQFF.

The rearrangement links TRBV5-1 to TRBJ1-2, with a possible D match to TRBD1 (5 bases). Germline CDR1 SGHRS, CDR2 YFSETQ. The length of the CDR3 is 18 residues. Trimming shortened V by 0 bases and J by 3 bases, and 21 bases separated the two germline ends. This CDR3 is CASSLDKAYPTVDYGYTF. CDR3 DNA: TGCGCCAGCAGCTTGGACAAAGCTTACCCGACAGTTGACTATGGCTACACCTTC.

This chain links TRBV18 with TRBJ1-5, with D perhaps TRBD1 (5 bases). V lost 3 bases, J lost 2 bases, and 14 bases lay in between. The V gene's germline CDR1 is KGHSH and CDR2 LQKENI. The CDR3 loop spans 16 amino acids. CDR3 DNA: TGTGCCAGCTCACCGAGCTTCGGAGGGGGCAATCAGCCCCAGCATTTT. This gives the protein CASSPSFGGGNQPQHF.

The chain recombines TRBV5-6 with TRBJ2-3; maybe TRBD2 (6 bases). Trimming took 5 bases from V and 1 from J, leaving 20 bases between them. Germline CDR1 reads SGHDT; CDR2 reads YYEEEE. The CDR3 is made up of 17 amino acids. The CDR3 reads CASSGLASTRGTDTQYF. The CDR3, as DNA: TGTGCCAGCAGTGGGCTAGCCTCGACTAGGGGCACAGATACGCAGTATTTT.

The CDR3 region has the DNA TGTGCCAGCAGCCGCGGACAGTTTAATTCACCCCTCCACTTT. It is translated as CASSRGQFNSPLHF. V usage is TRBV11-3 and J usage is TRBJ1-6; possible D gene TRBD1, 6 bases. The germline V gene encodes CDR1 SGHNT and CDR2 YENEEA. This CDR3 spans 14 amino acids. Trimming stripped 5 bases from V and 6 bases from J, with 11 bases between.

The CDR3 sequence: CASTQSSALRTQHF. The CDR3 DNA is TGTGCCAGCACACAAAGCTCAGCCTTGCGGACCCAGCATTTT. V usage is TRBV21-1 and J usage is TRBJ1-5. TRBV21-1 is shown as a pseudogene. The CDR3 runs to 14 residues.

This chain links TRBV3-1 (or the pseudogene TRBV3-2) with TRBJ2-3; D call uncertain. The CDR3 consists of 15 residues. The germline CDR1 and CDR2 sequences are LGHDT and YNNKEL (reference sequence). The V end lost 2 bases, the J end lost 0 bases, and 9 bases lay between the germline ends. The DNA of the CDR3 is TGTGCCAGCAGCCAATTACAGTCTAGCACAGATACGCAGTATTTT. Translation: CASSQLQSSTDTQYF.

V gene TRBV24-1 combines with J gene TRBJ2-1, with 9 positions matching TRBD1. This CDR3 comprises 15 residues. The V segment lost 7 bases and the J segment 5 bases; nucleotides outside the gene matches: 8. The germline V gene encodes CDR1 KGHDR and CDR2 SFDVKD. Here the CDR3 DNA reads TGTGCCACCAGCAACCCGGGACAGGGTGACAATGAGCAGTTCTTC. The encoded protein is CATSNPGQGDNEQFF.

This chain connects TRBV21-1 to TRBJ2-3; TRBD2 was called by the table and not checked on the DNA. TRBV21-1 counts as a pseudogene. This CDR3 contains 18 residues. The CDR3 loop reads CASSKGLAGEVSTDTQYF. In DNA form, the CDR3 reads TGTGCCAGCAGCAAGGGACTAGCGGGGGAGGTTAGCACAGATACGCAGTATTTT.

This clone came up once. The chain joins TRBV7-3 to TRBJ2-3, with 8 bases identical to TRBD2. Germline loops: CDR1 SGHTA, CDR2 FQGTGA. This CDR3 is built from 16 residues. V gave up 5 bases and J gave up 4 bases; unmatched junction bases: 11. CDR3 coding DNA: TGTGCCAGCAGCCTGCGAGGAGCGGGAGTGGCAGATACGCAGTATTTT. Translation gives CASSLRGAGVADTQYF.

The chain is built from TRBV9 and TRBJ2-4; 8 nucleotides match TRBD1. Germline-derived CDR1 and CDR2 are SGDLS and YYNGEE. After removal of 0 bases from V and 8 bases from J, the junction contained 7 bases not matched to a gene. The CDR3 totals 15 residues. CDR3 DNA sequence: TGTGCCAGCAGCGTAGGGCCCAGGGGGCCGGACATTCAGTACTTC. It yields the protein CASSVGPRGPDIQYF.

This clone occurred once. This chain joins TRBV4-1 and TRBJ1-6; D is undetermined. The CDR3 is made up of 16 amino acids. V was shortened by 6 bases and J by 7 bases, with 19 bases between the two germline ends. Germline-derived CDR1 and CDR2 are MGHRA and YSYEKL. CDR3 DNA sequence: TGCGCCAGCAGAGCGGAGCCGGCACCCGCCAATTCACCCCTCCACTTT. It is translated as CASRAEPAPANSPLHF.

The V gene is TRBV5-1, the J gene TRBJ1-2, with 7 bases matching TRBD1. The V and J ends lost 4 bases and 6 bases, in that order; junction bases with no gene match: 3. CDR1 and CDR2 (germline): SGHRS, YFSETQ. The CDR3 has 12 residues. CDR3 bases: TGCGCCAGCAGCAGGGACAGCCATGGCTACACCTTC. Translated: CASSRDSHGYTF.

In this sample, this clone turned up once. This rearrangement joins TRBV5-1 to TRBJ2-7, with a tentative D call TRBD2 (6 bases). This CDR3 comprises 14 residues. Trimming left V 4 bases short and J 0 bases short, with 11 bases between. CDR1 SGHRS and CDR2 YFSETQ come from the germline V gene. CDR3 amino acids: CASSPGLISYEQYF. The DNA for the CDR3 is TGCGCCAGCAGCCCGGGACTGATCTCCTACGAGCAGTACTTC. Full variable domain (remainder filled in from reference TRBV5-1 and TRBJ2-7): KAGVTQTPRYLIKTRGQQVTLSCSPISGHRSVSWYQQTPGQGLQFLFEYFSETQRNKGNFPGRFSGRQFSNSRSEMNVSTLELGDSALYLCASSPGLISYEQYFGPGTRLTVT.

The J gene is TRBJ1-6, the V gene TRBV10-3, with 8 bases identical to TRBD1. Germline V gives CDR1 ENHRY, CDR2 SYGVKD. With V trimmed by 4 bases and J by 9 bases, 11 bases remained unmatched. This CDR3 spans 16 amino acids. CDR3 in DNA: TGTGCCATCAGTGGACTAGGCGGACAGGGCTCTTCACCCCTCCACTTT. Residues: CAISGLGGQGSSPLHF.

This chain joins TRBV7-3 and TRBJ1-2; a weak D match, TRBD1 (6 bases). From germline, CDR1 is SGHTA and CDR2 FQGTGA. Trimming took off 5 bases at V and 3 bases at J, with 10 bases between the two ends. This CDR3 is built from 13 residues. The CDR3 bases are TGTGCCAGCAGCCCCGGGGGGCACTATGGCTACACCTTC. Its protein is CASSPGGHYGYTF.